This entry features one TCR beta chain sequence. Its antigen is currently unknown. The data were taken from a study of T cell responses to AZD1222 COVID-19 vaccine. Trimming removed 2 bases from V and 3 bases from J, with 11 bases in between. The CDR3 contains 14 residues. Per the germline V gene, CDR1 is MNHEY and CDR2 is SVGAGI. Profiling relied on immunoSEQ multiplex PCR, and the TCRdb table lists in-frame clones only, not all of them. This table has approximately 110,000 clones, around 84% appearing once. Study-wide points: All repertoire sampling was performed exclusively after the peak T cell response. Across spike, vaccine-associated CD4 TCRs were found, dominant at 160-218 and 743-854. Clonal diversity was possibly underestimated; the donors were predominantly white British and more often female.

The sequencing used peripheral blood, collected on day 0 of AZD1222 vaccination. This receptor was taken from an adult in good health. This sequence joins TRBV6-5 and TRBJ2-7; D is perhaps TRBD1 (6 bases). The CDR3 is CASSYGRGDYEQYF. The CDR3 DNA reads TGTGCCAGCAGTTACGGCAGGGGAGACTACGAGCAGTACTTC.